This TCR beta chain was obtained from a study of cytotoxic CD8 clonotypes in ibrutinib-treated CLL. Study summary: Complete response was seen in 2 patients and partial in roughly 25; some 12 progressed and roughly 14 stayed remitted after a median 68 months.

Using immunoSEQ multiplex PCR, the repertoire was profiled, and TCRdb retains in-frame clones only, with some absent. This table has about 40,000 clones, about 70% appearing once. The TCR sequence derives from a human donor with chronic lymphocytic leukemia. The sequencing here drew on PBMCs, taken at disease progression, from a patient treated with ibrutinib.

CDR3 in DNA: TGTGCCAGCAGTTTAAGCCGGGGAGCGAATTCACCCCTCCACTTT. Encoded protein: CASSLSRGANSPLHF. The chain carries TRBV28 and TRBJ1-6; D is unclear. This CDR3 is built from 15 residues. Germline V gene sequence: CDR1 MDHEN, CDR2 SYDVKM. V lost 2 bases and J 7 bases, leaving 12 bases between the germline ends. Together with reference TRBV28 and TRBJ1-6, the CDR3 gives the full variable domain: DVKVTQSSRYLVKRTGEKVFLECVQDMDHENMFWYRQDPGLGLRLIYFSYDVKMKEKGDIPEGYSVSREKKERFSLILESASTNQTSMYLCASSLSRGANSPLHFGNGTRLTVT.